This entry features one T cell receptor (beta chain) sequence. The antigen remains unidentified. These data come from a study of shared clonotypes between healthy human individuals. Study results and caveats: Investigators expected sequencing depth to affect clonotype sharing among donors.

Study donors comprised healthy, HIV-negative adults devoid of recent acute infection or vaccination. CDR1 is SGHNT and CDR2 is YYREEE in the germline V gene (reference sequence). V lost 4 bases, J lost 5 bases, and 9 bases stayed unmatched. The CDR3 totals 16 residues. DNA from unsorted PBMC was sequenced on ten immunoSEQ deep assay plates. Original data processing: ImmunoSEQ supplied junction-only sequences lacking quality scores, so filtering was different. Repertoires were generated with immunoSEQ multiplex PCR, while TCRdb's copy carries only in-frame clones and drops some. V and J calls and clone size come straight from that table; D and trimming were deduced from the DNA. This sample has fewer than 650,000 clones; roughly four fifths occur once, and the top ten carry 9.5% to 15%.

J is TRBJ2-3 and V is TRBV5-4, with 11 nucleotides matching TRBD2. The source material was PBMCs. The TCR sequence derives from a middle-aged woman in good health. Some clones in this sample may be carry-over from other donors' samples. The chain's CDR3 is CASSQKLAGEVDTQYF. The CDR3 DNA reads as TGTGCCAGCAGCCAAAAACTAGCGGGAGAGGTAGATACGCAGTATTTT.